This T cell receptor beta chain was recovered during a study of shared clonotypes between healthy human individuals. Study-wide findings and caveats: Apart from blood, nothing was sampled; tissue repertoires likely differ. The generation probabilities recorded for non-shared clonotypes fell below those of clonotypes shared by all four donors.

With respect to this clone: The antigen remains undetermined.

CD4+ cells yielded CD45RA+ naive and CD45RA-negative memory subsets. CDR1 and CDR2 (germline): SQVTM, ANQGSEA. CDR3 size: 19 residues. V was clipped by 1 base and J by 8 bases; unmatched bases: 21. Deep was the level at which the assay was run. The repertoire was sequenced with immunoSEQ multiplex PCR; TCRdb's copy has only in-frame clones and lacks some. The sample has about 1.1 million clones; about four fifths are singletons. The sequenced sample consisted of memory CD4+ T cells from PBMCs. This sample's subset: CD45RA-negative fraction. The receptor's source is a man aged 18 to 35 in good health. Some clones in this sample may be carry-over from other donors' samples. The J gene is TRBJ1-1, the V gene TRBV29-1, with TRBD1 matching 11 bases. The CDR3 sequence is CSVEVVIGQGAFTNWEAFF. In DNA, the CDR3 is TGCAGCGTTGAAGTAGTAATTGGACAGGGGGCTTTCACGAACTGGGAAGCTTTCTTT.